A single sample is the source of the 7 T cell receptor beta chains below, sequenced in a study of response to subunit inactivated influenza vaccine. MiXCR, applied by TCRdb to the RT-PCR reads, yields one record per CDR3 protein. This sample yields around 580,000 distinct CDR3 sequences, of which approximately 14% are seen a single time; roughly 11% belongs to the top ten. This sample comprised PBMCs from blood, obtained about 11 days after vaccination. The receptor source for this set is a man aged 50-59 years who received an inactivated influenza vaccine.

This clonotype was counted at least ten times. The chain couples TRBV7-2 to TRBJ2-3; D uncertain. Trimming left V 4 bases short and J 1 base short, with 9 bases between. Germline V gene data show CDR1 as SGHTA and CDR2 as FQGNSA. The CDR3 consists of 14 residues. Here the CDR3 reads CASSSARGTDTQYF. The DNA for the CDR3 is TGTGCCAGCAGCTCCGCCCGTGGCACAGATACGCAGTATTTT.

This clonotype was found a few times. V is TRBV18 and J is TRBJ2-7; 8 nucleotides match TRBD2. J was trimmed by 4 bases and V by 2 bases; bases with no gene match: 7. CDR3 size: 15 residues. CDR1 KGHSH and CDR2 LQKENI come from the germline V gene. CDR3 nucleotides: TGTGCCAGCTCACCAGGGAGCGGGAGATGGTACGAGCAGTACTTC. It specifies CASSPGSGRWYEQYF.

The chain uses TRBV27 and TRBJ2-7, with D uncertain. The V and J ends lost 4 bases and 4 bases respectively, with 11 bases between them. The CDR3 is made up of 13 amino acids. Germline assignment: CDR1 MNHEY and CDR2 SMNVEV (reference sequence). Here the CDR3 DNA reads TGTGCCAGCAGTTCGATTGAAGCATACGAGCAGTACTTC. Its translation: CASSSIEAYEQYF.

V usage is TRBV12-3 or TRBV12-4 and J usage is TRBJ2-5; TRBD2 matches 10 bases. This CDR3 comprises 18 residues. V lost 6 bases to trimming and J lost 4 bases; unmatched junction nucleotides: 17. CDR3 region: CASSQGAGGRSGGETQYF. The CDR3 DNA reads as TGTGCCAGCAGCCAGGGAGCGGGGGGGCGAAGTGGAGGAGAGACCCAGTACTTC.

This chain joins TRBV18 and TRBJ2-1; 10 positions match TRBD2. Germline trimming cut 2 bases from V and 9 bases from J; bases unmatched to any gene: 7. CDR1 KGHSH and CDR2 LQKENI come from the germline V gene. CDR3 size: 15 residues. The CDR3 nucleotides read TGTGCCAGCTCACCAGCGGAGCGGGGGGGCGGTGAGCAGTTCTTC. It yields the protein CASSPAERGGGEQFF.

This clonotype has more than one count but fewer than ten. The J gene is TRBJ2-3, the V gene TRBV4-2; D may be TRBD2 (6 bases). Germline CDR1 reads LGHNA; CDR2 reads YNFKEQ. The CDR3 contains 17 residues. V lost 1 base and J lost 0, with 14 bases in between. CDR3 amino acids: CASSQGARRGSTDTQYF. Written as DNA, the CDR3 is TGTGCCAGCAGCCAAGGGGCTCGGCGGGGCAGCACAGATACGCAGTATTTT.

CDR3: CASSPRGGHQETQYF. CDR3 DNA: TGCGCCAGCAGCCCGAGGGGGGGGCACCAAGAGACCCAGTACTTC. The chain recombines TRBV5-1 with TRBJ2-5, with a tentative D call TRBD2 (7 bases). In germline, CDR1 is SGHRS, CDR2 YFSETQ. V was pared by 4 bases and J by 0 bases, with 13 bases between. There are 15 residues in the CDR3.